Listed below are T cell receptor beta chains from one sample, sequenced in a study of blood T cell repertoires in COVID-19. Here immunoSEQ multiplex PCR was the method, and the copy in TCRdb shows in-frame clones only, minus some. The sample includes about 180,000 clones, more than 75% of them seen just once. The sample taken for sequencing was PBMCs or T cells enriched from blood (not recorded which). The receptor source for this set is a woman in her 30s who had recovered from COVID-19. Both conserved end residues are part of each CDR3. The order of the fields is V gene, J gene, D gene, clone size, CDR3 protein, CDR3 DNA. The D gene is left open where the match is weak. Only part of the rows carry a size: once, few, many, or a class if the clone is expanded.

TRBV7-9	TRBJ1-1	-	-	CASSLTGKNTEAFF	TGTGCCAGCAGCTTAACGGGAAAGAACACTGAAGCTTTCTTT
TRBV5-1	TRBJ2-5	TRBD1	-	CASGQGPQETQYF	TGCGCCAGCGGACAGGGGCCCCAAGAGACCCAGTACTTC
TRBV3-1/TRBV3-2	TRBJ2-7	TRBD2	-	CASSPTSGSNEQYF	TGTGCCAGCAGCCCGACTAGCGGGAGTAATGAGCAGTACTTC
TRBV18	TRBJ2-5	-	-	CASSRQDQETQYF	TGTGCCAGCTCCCGACAGGACCAAGAGACCCAGTACTTC
TRBV2	TRBJ1-6	-	few	CASSEGQLNSPLHF	TGTGCCAGCAGTGAAGGACAGCTCAATTCACCCCTCCACTTT
TRBV28	TRBJ2-7	TRBD2	-	CASSSGTSASYEQYF	TGTGCCAGCAGTTCCGGGACTAGCGCCTCCTACGAGCAGTACTTC
TRBV21-1	TRBJ2-5	-	-	CASSTGPTKETQYF	TGTGCCAGCAGCACTGGTCCTACCAAAGAGACCCAGTACTTC
TRBV5-1	TRBJ2-7	-	-	CASSLSTGPYEQYF	TGCGCCAGCAGCTTGTCCACAGGACCCTACGAGCAGTACTTC
TRBV7-8	TRBJ1-5	-	few	CASSALSQVFSNQPQHF	TGTGCCAGCAGCGCCCTGAGCCAGGTGTTTAGCAATCAGCCCCAGCATTTT
TRBV13	TRBJ2-2	-	-	CASLQGTSPKGTGELFF	TGTGCCAGCTTGCAAGGGACAAGCCCCAAGGGTACCGGGGAGCTGTTTTTT